The present T cell receptor (beta chain) was sequenced within a study of blood T cell repertoires in COVID-19. CDR1 is SNHLY, CDR2 FYNNEI, per germline. Trimming cost V 8 bases and J 0 bases; bases outside gene matches: 3. The CDR3 is 15 residues long. Clones were sequenced by immunoSEQ multiplex PCR, and TCRdb holds only the in-frame ones, with some missing. Counted here are some 170,000 clones, around 90% occurring once; the ten biggest clones make up roughly 1.6%. The source of this sequence is a woman aged 45-65 years with acute or convalescent COVID-19. The material sequenced was peripheral blood. The V and J genes are TRBV2 and TRBJ2-4, with 11 bases identical to TRBD2. CDR3 DNA: TGTGCCAGCCTGGGGACTAGCGGAGCCAAAAACATTCAGTACTTC. Translating gives CASLGTSGAKNIQYF. The variable domain in full, with the rest retrieved from reference TRBV2 and TRBJ2-4, is EPEVTQTPSHQVTQMGQEVILRCVPISNHLYFYWYRQILGQKVEFLVSFYNNEISEKSEIFDDQFSVERPDGSNFTLKIRSTKLEDSAMYFCASLGTSGAKNIQYFGAGTRLSVL.